Below, 7 T cell receptor beta chains from the same sample are listed, as sequenced in a study of blood T cell repertoires in COVID-19. Using immunoSEQ multiplex PCR, the repertoire was profiled, and TCRdb retains in-frame clones only, with some absent. The sample holds some 25,000 clones, approximately 81% seen once. The sequenced sample was peripheral blood. Receptors were obtained from a man aged 45-65 years with active or convalescent COVID-19.

The chain combines TRBV19 with TRBJ2-7; possible D gene TRBD1, 6 bases. This CDR3 spans 16 amino acids. V gave up 4 bases and J gave up 3 bases, with 19 bases separating them. Germline-derived CDR1 and CDR2 are LNHDA and SQIVND (reference sequence). The CDR3 loop is CASSTVTGSALYEQYF. As DNA, the CDR3 is TGTGCCAGTAGTACGGTTACAGGGTCGGCTCTCTACGAGCAGTACTTC.

The V gene is TRBV11-2, the J gene TRBJ2-6; no clear D. The CDR3 totals 13 residues. Germline V gene data show CDR1 as SGHAT and CDR2 as FQNNGV. V was shortened by 8 bases and J by 1 base, with 6 bases between the two germline ends. The DNA for the CDR3 is TGTGCCAGCCAAAAATCTGGGGCCAACGTCCTGACTTTC. This codes for CASQKSGANVLTF.

The rearrangement uses TRBV7-8 and TRBJ2-2; 8 bases are shared with TRBD1. The CDR3 runs 15 residues. CDR1 and CDR2 from the germline V gene are SGHVS and FQNEAQ. Unmatched junction bases numbered 9, after V lost 5 bases and J lost 7 bases. The CDR3 loop is CASSRNRGAVGELFF. The CDR3 DNA reads TGTGCCAGCAGCCGAAACAGGGGGGCCGTCGGGGAGCTGTTTTTT.

The rearrangement joins TRBV18 to TRBJ2-7; D unresolved. Trimming took off 1 base at V and 3 bases at J, with 13 bases between the two ends. Germline V gene lookup returns CDR1 KGHSH and CDR2 LQKENI. CDR3 length: 15 amino acids. CDR3 sequence: CASSPRAGMGYEQYF. CDR3 sequence (DNA): TGTGCCAGCTCACCACGGGCCGGAATGGGCTACGAGCAGTACTTC.

The chain uses TRBV4-1 and TRBJ1-2, with D hard to call. Germline CDR1 MGHRA, CDR2 YSYEKL. The CDR3 is 15 residues long. V was clipped by 0 bases and J by 2 bases, with 10 bases between them. The DNA for the CDR3 is TGCGCCAGCAGCCAAGATGGCGGGAACAACTATGGCTACACCTTC. Protein product: CASSQDGGNNYGYTF.

This clone appeared once. The genes are TRBV7-9 and TRBJ1-5; 10 bases fit TRBD1. This CDR3 has 15 residues. Germline-derived CDR1 and CDR2 are SEHNR and FQNEAQ (reference sequence). With 5 bases clipped from V and 4 bases from J, the junction kept 5 bases outside the gene matches. CDR3 amino acids: CASSEGTGVNQPQHF. CDR3 bases: TGTGCCAGCAGCGAAGGGACAGGGGTAAATCAGCCCCAGCATTTT.

The chain links TRBV21-1 to TRBJ2-2; the table's TRBD1 call for D was not verified on the DNA. TRBV21-1 is a recognized pseudogene. The CDR3 is made up of 15 amino acids. The CDR3 region is CASSKGQGSLGELFF. The CDR3 DNA follows: TGTGCCAGCAGTAAGGGACAGGGGAGCCTGGGGGAGCTGTTTTTT.